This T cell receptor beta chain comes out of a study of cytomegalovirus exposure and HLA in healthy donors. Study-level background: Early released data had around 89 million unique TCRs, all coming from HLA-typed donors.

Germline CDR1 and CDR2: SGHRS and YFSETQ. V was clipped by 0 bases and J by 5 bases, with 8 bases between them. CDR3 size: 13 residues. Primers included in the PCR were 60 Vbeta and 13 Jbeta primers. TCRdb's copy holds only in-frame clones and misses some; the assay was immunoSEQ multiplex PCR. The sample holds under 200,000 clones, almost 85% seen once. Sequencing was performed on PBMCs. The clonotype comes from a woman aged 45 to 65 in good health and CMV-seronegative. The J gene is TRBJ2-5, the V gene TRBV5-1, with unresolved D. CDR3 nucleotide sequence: TGCGCCAGCAGCTTGGCCCCCCGGGAGACCCAGTACTTC. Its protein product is CASSLAPRETQYF.